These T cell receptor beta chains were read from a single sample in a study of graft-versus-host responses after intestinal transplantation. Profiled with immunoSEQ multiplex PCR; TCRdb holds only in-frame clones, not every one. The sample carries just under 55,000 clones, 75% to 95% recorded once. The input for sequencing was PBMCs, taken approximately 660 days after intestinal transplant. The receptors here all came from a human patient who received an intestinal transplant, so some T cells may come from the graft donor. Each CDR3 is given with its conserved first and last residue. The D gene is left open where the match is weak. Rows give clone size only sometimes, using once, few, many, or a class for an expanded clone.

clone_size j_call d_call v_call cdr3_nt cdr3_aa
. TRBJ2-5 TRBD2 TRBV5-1 TGCGCCAGCAGCTTGGCGCGGGGGGGCAGGGAGACCCAGTACTTC CASSLARGGRETQYF
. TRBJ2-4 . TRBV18 TGTGCCAGCTCACCACGGGACGGGAACATTCAGTACTTC CASSPRDGNIQYF
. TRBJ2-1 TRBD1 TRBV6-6 TGTGCCAGCGGGGACAGGGGACACAATGAGCAGTTCTTC CASGDRGHNEQFF
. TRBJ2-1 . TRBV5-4 TGTGCCAGCAGCTTGTCCTCCGGGGGGCAAGATGAGCAGTTCTTC CASSLSSGGQDEQFF
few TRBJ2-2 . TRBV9 TGTGCCAGCAGCGTAGTGCAGGGGGGCGGGGAGCTGTTTTTT CASSVVQGGGELFF
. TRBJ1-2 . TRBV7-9 TGTGCCAGCAGCTTAGAGGGCCGAGCGACGGGGGGCTACACCTTC CASSLEGRATGGYTF
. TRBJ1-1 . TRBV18 TGTGCCAGCTCATCCACCGGGACACAGAACACTGAAGCTTTCTTT CASSSTGTQNTEAFF
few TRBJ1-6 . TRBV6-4 TGTGCCAGCAGTGAATATTCGGGTAATTCACCCCTCCACTTT CASSEYSGNSPLHF
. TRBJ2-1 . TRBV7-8 TGTGCCAGCAGAGTGAGGGGGGTTACCACTGGTGAGCAGTTCTTC CASRVRGVTTGEQFF
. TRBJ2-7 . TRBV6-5 TGTGCCAGCAGTTACGGGGGTAATAGGAACGAGCAGTACTTC CASSYGGNRNEQYF
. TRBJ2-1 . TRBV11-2 TGTGCCAGCAGCTCCCCGCGGGTTACGTATGAGCAGTTCTTC CASSSPRVTYEQFF
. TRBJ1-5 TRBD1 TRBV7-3 TGTGCCAGCAGCTTAAGGACAGGGAGGATATCGAGCAATCAGCCCCAGCATTTT CASSLRTGRISSNQPQHF
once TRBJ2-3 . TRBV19 TGTGCCAGCCGGGCGGGTGGCGGGGGCACAGATACGCAGTATTTT CASRAGGGGTDTQYF
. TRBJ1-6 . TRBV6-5 TGTGCCAGCAGTGAGAGGTTTTCACCCCTCCACTTT CASSERFSPLHF
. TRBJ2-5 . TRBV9 TGTGCCAGCAGCGCCTCCTCGCCCGCCTCCGAGACCCAGTACTTC CASSASSPASETQYF
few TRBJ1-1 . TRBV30 TGTGCCTGGAGTGGAGGGAACACTGAAGCTTTCTTT CAWSGGNTEAFF
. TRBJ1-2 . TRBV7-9 TGTGCCAGCAGCTCCTCCACCGGTGGCGGCCCTAACTATGGCTACACCTTC CASSSSTGGGPNYGYTF
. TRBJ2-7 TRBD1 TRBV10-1 TGCGCCAGCAGTGCATCCGGGACAGGGCTCTACGAGCAGTACTTC CASSASGTGLYEQYF
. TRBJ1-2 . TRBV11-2 TGTGCCAGCAGCTTCGAGTTTGGCTATGGCTACACCTTC CASSFEFGYGYTF
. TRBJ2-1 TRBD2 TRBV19 TGTGCCAGTAGTATAGCTAGCGGGGGATTGCGGGAGCAGTTCTTC CASSIASGGLREQFF
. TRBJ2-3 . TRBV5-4 TGTGCCAGCAGCTTGGACAGCACAGATACGCAGTATTTT CASSLDSTDTQYF
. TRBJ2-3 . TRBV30 TGTGCCTGGAGTGTACTACAGGGAGATACGCAGTATTTT CAWSVLQGDTQYF
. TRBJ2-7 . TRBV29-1 TGCAGCACCCGCAGCGCTCCCACCTACGAGCAGTACTTC CSTRSAPTYEQYF
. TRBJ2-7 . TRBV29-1 TGCAGCGTTGAAGAGAGCTACGAGCAGTACTTC CSVEESYEQYF
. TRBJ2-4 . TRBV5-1 TGCGCCAGCAGCTTGGTATCCCTAGAAAACATTCAGTACTTC CASSLVSLENIQYF
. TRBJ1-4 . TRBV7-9 TGTGCCAGCAGCCGCATCTTGGAAAAACTGTTTTTT CASSRILEKLFF
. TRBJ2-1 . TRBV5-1 TGCGCCAGCAGCTTGAGTGTCGACAGCTCCAATGAGCAGTTCTTC CASSLSVDSSNEQFF
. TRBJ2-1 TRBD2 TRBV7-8 TGTGCCAGCAGAGCTGCGGCGGGGGGGCGTAATGAGCAGTTCTTC CASRAAAGGRNEQFF
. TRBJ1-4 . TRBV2 TGTGCCAGCAGGGGGGAGACTAATGAAAAACTGTTTTTT CASRGETNEKLFF
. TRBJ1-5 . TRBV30 TGTGCCTGGAGTGTAAAAGGGAATCAGCCCCAGCATTTT CAWSVKGNQPQHF
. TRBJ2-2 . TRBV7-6 TGTGCCAGCAGCTTAGTATCCGGGGAGCTGTTTTTT CASSLVSGELFF
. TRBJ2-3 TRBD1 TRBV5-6 TGTGCCAGCAGCTCTTTGGGGACAGGGGAGACAGATACGCAGTATTTT CASSSLGTGETDTQYF
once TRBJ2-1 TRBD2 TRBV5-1 TGCGCCAGCAGCTTGGAACTGAGCGGGGGCACGAAGTTCTTC CASSLELSGGTKFF
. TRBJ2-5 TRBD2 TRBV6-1 TGTGCCAGCAGTACTATGACTAGCGGGGGTGAGACCCAGTACTTC CASSTMTSGGETQYF
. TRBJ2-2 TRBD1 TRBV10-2 TGCGCCAGCAGTCACCGGGACAGGGCCGGGGAGCTGTTTTTT CASSHRDRAGELFF
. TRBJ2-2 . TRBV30 TGTGCCTGGACAGGGCTGGGGAGCACCGGGGAGCTGTTTTTT CAWTGLGSTGELFF
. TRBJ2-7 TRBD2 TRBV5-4 TGTGCCAGCAGCCAAGACATTGGGGGGGCCTACGAGCAGTACTTC CASSQDIGGAYEQYF
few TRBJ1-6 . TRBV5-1 TGCGCCAGCAGCCTCGGGCCGGATAATTCACCCCTCCACTTT CASSLGPDNSPLHF
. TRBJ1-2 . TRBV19 TGTGCCAGTAGTATCGGTGTACGAAACTATGGCTACACCTTC CASSIGVRNYGYTF
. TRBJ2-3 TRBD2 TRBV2 TGTGCCAGCAGTGAAAGCGGGGACCCAGATACGCAGTATTTT CASSESGDPDTQYF
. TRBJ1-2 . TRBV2 TGTGCCAGCAGTGAAAAGGGATGGACAGGCTACACCTTC CASSEKGWTGYTF
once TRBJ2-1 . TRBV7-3 TGTGCCAGCAGCTTAATACTGGGCAATGAGCAGTTCTTC CASSLILGNEQFF
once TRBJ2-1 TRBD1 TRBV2 TGTGCCAGTTCTAGACAGGGGATGGGTGAGCAGTTCTTC CASSRQGMGEQFF
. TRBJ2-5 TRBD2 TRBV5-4 TGTGCCAGCAGCTCGGGACTAGCGGGGGGACAAGAGACCCAGTACTTC CASSSGLAGGQETQYF
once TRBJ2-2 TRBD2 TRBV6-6 TGTGCCAGCAGTGTAGCGGGGGCCACCGGGGAGCTGTTTTTT CASSVAGATGELFF
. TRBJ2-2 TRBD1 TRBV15 TGTGCCACCAGCAGAGATGGACAGGGTGGATATTCCGGGGAGCTGTTTTTT CATSRDGQGGYSGELFF
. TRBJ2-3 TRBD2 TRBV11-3 TGTGCCAGCAGCTTAAGGCTAGCGGGGGGCTCAGATACGCAGTATTTT CASSLRLAGGSDTQYF
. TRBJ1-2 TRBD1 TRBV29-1 TGCAGCGTTGGCGGGACAGGGAGGGGCTACACCTTC CSVGGTGRGYTF
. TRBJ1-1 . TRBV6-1 TGTGCCAGCAACAGGGCCTTGAACACTGAAGCTTTCTTT CASNRALNTEAFF
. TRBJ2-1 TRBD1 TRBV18 TGTGCCAGCTCACCACCTAACACAGGGGTCTCCTACAATGAGCAGTTCTTC CASSPPNTGVSYNEQFF
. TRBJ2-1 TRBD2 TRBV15 TGTGCCACCAGCGAAGGACTAGCGGGGAGCTCCTACAATGAGCAGTTCTTC CATSEGLAGSSYNEQFF
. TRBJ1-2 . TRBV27 TGTGCCAGCAGTCCCTCGGGCCAAATCTATGGCTACACCTTC CASSPSGQIYGYTF
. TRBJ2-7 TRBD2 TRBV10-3 TGTGCCATCAGGGGCGGGGGGACCTCCTACGAGCAGTACTTC CAIRGGGTSYEQYF
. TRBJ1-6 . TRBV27 TGTGCCAGCAGTTTAGGGATCGGTTCACCCCTCCACTTT CASSLGIGSPLHF